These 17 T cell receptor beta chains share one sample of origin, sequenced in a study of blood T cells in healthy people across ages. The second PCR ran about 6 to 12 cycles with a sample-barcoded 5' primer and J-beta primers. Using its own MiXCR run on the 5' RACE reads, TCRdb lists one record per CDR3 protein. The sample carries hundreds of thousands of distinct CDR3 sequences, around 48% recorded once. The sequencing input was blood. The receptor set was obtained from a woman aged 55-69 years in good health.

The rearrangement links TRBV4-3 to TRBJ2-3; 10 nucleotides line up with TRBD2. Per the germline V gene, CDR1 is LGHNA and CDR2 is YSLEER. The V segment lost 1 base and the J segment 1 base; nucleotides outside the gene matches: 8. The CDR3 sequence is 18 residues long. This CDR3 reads CASSQGPSGRSRTDTQYF. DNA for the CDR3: TGCGCCAGCAGCCAAGGTCCTAGCGGGAGATCCCGCACAGATACGCAGTATTTT.

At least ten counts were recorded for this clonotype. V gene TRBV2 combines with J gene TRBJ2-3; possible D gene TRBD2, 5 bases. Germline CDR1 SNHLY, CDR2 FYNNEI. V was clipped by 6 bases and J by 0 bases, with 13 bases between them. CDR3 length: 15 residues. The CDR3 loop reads CASRQSGTSTDTQYF. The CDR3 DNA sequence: TGTGCCAGCAGACAAAGCGGAACCAGCACAGATACGCAGTATTTT.

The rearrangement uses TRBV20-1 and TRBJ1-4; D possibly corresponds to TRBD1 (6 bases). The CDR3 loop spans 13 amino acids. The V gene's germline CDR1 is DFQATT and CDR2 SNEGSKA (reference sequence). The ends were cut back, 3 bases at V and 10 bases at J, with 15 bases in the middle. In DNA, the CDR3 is TGCAGTGCTAGTTGGCCAGAGGGGGGAAAACTGTTTTTT. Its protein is CSASWPEGGKLFF.

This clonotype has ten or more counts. The CDR3 bases are TGTGCCAGCAGTTTAGAACGACCCACGGATACGCAGTATTTT. Translating gives CASSLERPTDTQYF. V usage is TRBV12-3 or TRBV12-4 and J usage is TRBJ2-3; D is ambiguous. V lost 1 base, J lost 6 bases, and 11 bases lay in between. The CDR3 covers 14 residues.

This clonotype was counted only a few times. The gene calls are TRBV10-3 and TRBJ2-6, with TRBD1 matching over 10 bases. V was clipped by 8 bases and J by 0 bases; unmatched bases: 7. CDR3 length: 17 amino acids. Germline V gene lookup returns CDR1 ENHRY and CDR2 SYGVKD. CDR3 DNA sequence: TGTGCCATCCCCAGGACAGGGGGAAGCTCTGGGGCCAACGTCCTGACTTTC. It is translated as CAIPRTGGSSGANVLTF.

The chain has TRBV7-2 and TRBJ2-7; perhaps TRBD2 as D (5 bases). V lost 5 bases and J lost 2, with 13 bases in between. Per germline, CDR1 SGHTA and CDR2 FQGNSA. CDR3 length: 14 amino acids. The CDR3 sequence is CASSRRETPYEQYF. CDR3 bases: TGTGCCAGCAGCCGTCGGGAAACCCCCTACGAGCAGTACTTC. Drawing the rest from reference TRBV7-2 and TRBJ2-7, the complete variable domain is GAGVSQSPSNKVTEKGKDVELRCDPISGHTALYWYRQSLGQGLEFLIYFQGNSAPDKSGLPSDRFSAERTGGSVSTLTIQRTQQEDSAVYLCASSRRETPYEQYFGPGTRLTVT.

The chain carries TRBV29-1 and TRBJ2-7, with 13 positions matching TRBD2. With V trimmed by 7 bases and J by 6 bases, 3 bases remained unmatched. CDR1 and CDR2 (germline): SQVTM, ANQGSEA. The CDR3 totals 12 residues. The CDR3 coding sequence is TGCAGCGCAGGACTAGCGGGAGCCGAGCAGTACTTC. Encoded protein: CSAGLAGAEQYF.

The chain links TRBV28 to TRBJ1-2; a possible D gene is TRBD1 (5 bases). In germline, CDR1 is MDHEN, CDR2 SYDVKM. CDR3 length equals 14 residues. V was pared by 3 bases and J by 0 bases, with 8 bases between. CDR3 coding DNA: TGTGCCAGCAGTTTTACAGGACCTAACTATGGCTACACCTTC. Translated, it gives CASSFTGPNYGYTF.

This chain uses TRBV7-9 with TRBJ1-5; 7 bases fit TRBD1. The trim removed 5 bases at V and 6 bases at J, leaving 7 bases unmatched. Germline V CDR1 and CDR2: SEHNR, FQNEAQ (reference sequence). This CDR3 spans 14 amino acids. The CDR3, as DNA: TGTGCCAGCAGCGGTGGGACAGTTCGTCAGCCCCAGCATTTT. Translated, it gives CASSGGTVRQPQHF.

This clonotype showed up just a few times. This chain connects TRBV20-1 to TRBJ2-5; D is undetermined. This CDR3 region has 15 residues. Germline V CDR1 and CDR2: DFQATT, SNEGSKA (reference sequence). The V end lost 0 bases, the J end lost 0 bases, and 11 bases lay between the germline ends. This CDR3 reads CSARDAADHQETQYF. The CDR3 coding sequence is TGCAGTGCTAGAGATGCGGCAGACCACCAAGAGACCCAGTACTTC.

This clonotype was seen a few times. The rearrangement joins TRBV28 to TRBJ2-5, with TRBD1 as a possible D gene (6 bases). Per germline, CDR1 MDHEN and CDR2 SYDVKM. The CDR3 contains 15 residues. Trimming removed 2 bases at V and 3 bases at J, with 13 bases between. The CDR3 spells CASSLLRGQKETQYF. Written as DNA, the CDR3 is TGTGCCAGCAGTTTACTCCGAGGACAGAAAGAGACCCAGTACTTC.

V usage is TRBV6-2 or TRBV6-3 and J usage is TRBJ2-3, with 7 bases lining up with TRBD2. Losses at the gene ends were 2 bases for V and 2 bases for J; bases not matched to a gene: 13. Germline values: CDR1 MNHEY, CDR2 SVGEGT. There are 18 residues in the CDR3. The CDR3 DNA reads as TGTGCCAGCAGTTACACCGCTAAGGCGGGAGAAATCACAGATACGCAGTATTTT. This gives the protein CASSYTAKAGEITDTQYF.

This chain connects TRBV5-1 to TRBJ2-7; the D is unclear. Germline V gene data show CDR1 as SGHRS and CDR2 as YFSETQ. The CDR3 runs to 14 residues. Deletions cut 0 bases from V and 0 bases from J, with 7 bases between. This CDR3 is CASSLEGPSYEQYF. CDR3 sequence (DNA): TGCGCCAGCAGCTTGGAGGGTCCCTCCTACGAGCAGTACTTC.

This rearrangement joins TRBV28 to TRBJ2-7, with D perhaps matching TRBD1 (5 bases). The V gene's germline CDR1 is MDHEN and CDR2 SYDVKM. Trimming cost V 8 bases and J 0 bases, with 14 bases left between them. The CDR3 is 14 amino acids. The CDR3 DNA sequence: TGTGCCAGCGTCCCCAGGGATCGCTCCTACGAGCAGTACTTC. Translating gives CASVPRDRSYEQYF.

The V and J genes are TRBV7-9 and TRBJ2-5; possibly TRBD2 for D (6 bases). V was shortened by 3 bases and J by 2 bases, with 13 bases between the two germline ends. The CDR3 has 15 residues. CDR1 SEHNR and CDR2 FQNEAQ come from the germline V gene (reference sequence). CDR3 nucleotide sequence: TGTGCCAGCAGCTTCCCGGTAGCGGCACAAGAGACCCAGTACTTC. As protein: CASSFPVAAQETQYF.

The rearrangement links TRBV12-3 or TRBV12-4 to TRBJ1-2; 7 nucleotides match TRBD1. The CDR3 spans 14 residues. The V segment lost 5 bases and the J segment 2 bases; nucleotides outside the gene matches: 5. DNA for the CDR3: TGTGCCAGCAGTGGACAGGCCGCCAACTATGGCTACACCTTC. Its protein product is CASSGQAANYGYTF.

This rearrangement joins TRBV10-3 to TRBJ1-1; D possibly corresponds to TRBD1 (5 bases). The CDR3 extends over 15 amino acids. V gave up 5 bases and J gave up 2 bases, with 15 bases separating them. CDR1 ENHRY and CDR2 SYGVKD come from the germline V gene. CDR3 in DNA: TGTGCCATCAGTAGGGATGATGGGGGAAACACTGAAGCTTTCTTT. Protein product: CAISRDDGGNTEAFF.